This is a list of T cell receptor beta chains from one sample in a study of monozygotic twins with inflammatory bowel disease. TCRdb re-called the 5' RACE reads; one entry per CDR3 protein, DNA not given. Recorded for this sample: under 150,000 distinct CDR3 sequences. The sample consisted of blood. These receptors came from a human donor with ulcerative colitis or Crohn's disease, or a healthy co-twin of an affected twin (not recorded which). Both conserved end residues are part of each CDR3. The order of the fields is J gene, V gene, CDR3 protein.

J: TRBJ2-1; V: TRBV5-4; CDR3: CASSLVQGTRGNEQFF
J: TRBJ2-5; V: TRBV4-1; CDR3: CASSQGWRGETQYF
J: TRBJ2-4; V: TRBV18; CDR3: CASSLTGDVDIQYF
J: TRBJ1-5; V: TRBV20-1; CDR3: CSARGGGYQPQHF
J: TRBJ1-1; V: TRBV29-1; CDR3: CSVDELRTEAFF
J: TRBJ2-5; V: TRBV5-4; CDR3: CASSLGTRQETQYF
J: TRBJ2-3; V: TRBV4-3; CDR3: CASSQSPQGTDTQYF
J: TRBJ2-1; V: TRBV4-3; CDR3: CASSQLETGDSYNEQFF
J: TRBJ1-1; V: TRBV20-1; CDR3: CSASFLRGGTEAFF
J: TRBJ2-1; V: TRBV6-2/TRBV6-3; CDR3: CASSYSPSRGVYNEQFF
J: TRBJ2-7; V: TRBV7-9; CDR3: CASSFITGGFYEQYF
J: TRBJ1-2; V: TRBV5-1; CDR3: CASSSAPGTGVYGYTF
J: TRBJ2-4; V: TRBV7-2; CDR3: CASSLALGVRVGNIQYF
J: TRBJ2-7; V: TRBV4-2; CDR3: CASSQDRTIPSYEQYF
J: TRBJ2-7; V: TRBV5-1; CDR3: CASSWGTGYEQYF
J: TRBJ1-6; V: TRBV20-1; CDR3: CSAAALTDANSPLHF
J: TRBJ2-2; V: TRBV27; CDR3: CASSQGRWAGELFF
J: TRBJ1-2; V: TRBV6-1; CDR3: CASSAMHGASYYGYTF
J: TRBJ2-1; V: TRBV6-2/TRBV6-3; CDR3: CASSLRDRGRGEQFF
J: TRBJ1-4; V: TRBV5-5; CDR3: CASTLSGFANEKLFF
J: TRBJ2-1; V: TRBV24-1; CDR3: CATSEAPLKRGGSAYNEQFF
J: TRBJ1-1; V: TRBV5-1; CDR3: CASSLSARDTEAFF
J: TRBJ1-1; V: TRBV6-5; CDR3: CASRPPGGTEAFF
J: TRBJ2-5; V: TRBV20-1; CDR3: CSAHHGTSGGGVETQYF
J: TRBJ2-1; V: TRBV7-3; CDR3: CASSLSGRPFF
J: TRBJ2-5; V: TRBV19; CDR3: CASNPGQGIETQYF
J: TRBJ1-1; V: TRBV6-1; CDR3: CASSERLNTEAFF
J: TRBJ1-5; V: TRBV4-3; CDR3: CASSQTGTYQPQHF
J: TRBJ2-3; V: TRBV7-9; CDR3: CASSLNFLSTDTQYF
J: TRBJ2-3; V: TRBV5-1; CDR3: CASSYGDRGSPDTQYF
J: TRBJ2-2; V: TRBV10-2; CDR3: CASVGLHLTTGELFF
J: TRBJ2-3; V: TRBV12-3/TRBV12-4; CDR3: CASTLTSPTDTQYF
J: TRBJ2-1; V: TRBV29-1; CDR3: CSSGQGYNEQFF
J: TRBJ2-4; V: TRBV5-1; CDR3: CASSLWGSGQGYQNIQYF
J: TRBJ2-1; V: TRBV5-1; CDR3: CASSIGGPRNEQFF
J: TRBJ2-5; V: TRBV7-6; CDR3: CASSVNRVKETQYF
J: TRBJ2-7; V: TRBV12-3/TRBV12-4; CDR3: CASSLAGRGASKIYEQYF
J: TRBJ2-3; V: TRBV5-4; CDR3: CASRGPPTDTQYF
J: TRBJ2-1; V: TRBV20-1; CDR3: CSATRVYNEQFF
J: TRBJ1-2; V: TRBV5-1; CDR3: CASGDSFYGYTF
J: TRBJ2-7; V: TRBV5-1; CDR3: CASSTTDRGRGHEQYF
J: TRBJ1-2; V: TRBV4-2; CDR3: CASSQDTVGGVDGYTF
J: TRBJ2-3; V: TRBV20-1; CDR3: CSARLRGGDTQYF
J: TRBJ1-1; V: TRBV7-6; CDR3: CASSFARQGGKIGNTEAFF
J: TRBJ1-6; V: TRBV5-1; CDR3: CASSSGTGSNSPLHF
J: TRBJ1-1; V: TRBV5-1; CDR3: CASSPRQDRSTEAFF
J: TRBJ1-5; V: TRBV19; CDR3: CVSSIYGGHQPQHF
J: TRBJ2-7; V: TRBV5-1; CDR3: CASSSSPGQGISDEQYF
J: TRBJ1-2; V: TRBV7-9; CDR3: CASSAHRDRGHGYTF
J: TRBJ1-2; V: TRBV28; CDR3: CASRDTGFGGYTF
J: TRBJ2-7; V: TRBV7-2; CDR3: CASSLDGFNYEQYF
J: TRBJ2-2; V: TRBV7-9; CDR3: CASSRTASAGELFF
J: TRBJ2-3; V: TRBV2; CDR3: CASTDIMADTQYF
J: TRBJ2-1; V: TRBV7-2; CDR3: CASSLLLQGVQFF
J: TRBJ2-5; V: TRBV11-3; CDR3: CASSLGIQETQYF
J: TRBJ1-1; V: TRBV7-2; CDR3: CASSRPIAFRGNTEAFF